A single sample gave rise to the 23 T cell receptor beta chains below, sequenced in a study of beta chain features in type 1 diabetes. All of the isolated RNA was reverse transcribed, so expressed TCRB transcripts were sequenced. Libraries were prepared by immunoSEQ multiplex PCR; TCRdb keeps only in-frame clonotypes and omits some of them. The sample yields roughly 610,000 clones, around 15% seen once. Input material: naive CD4+ T cells from blood. These receptors were obtained from a man between 18 and 29 years old in good health.

This clone showed up just a few times. This chain links TRBV4-3 with TRBJ1-6; D gene unclear. CDR1 is LGHNA and CDR2 is YSLEER in the germline V gene. CDR3 length: 16 amino acids. Trimming removed 0 bases at V and 5 bases at J, with 11 bases between. CDR3 bases: TGCGCCAGCAGCCAAGATAGACAAAGAGATAATTCACCCCTCCACTTT. It specifies CASSQDRQRDNSPLHF.

In the case of this clone: Other DNA sequences within the sample encode an identical CDR3. The chain recombines TRBV10-3 with TRBJ2-5; D is uncertain. V was pared by 2 bases and J by 1 base, with 8 bases between. This CDR3 contains 14 residues. CDR1 is ENHRY and CDR2 is SYGVKD in the germline V gene. CDR3 protein: CAISEGRSQETQYF. The CDR3 bases are TGTGCCATCAGTGAGGGCAGAAGCCAAGAGACCCAGTACTTC.

J is TRBJ2-1 and V is TRBV7-9; TRBD2 matches at 10 bases. Germline CDR1 SEHNR, CDR2 FQNEAQ (reference sequence). Trimming cost V 5 bases and J 0 bases; bases outside gene matches: 7. This CDR3 contains 17 residues. CDR3 coding DNA: TGTGCCAGCAGCCAGCGGGGGGGTGGCTACTCCTACAATGAGCAGTTCTTC. Its protein is CASSQRGGGYSYNEQFF.

The chain recombines TRBV5-1 with TRBJ2-5, with TRBD2 as a possible D gene (5 bases). CDR3 length equals 14 residues. Germline CDR1 SGHRS, CDR2 YFSETQ. Trimming shortened V by 0 bases and J by 6 bases, and 12 bases separated the two germline ends. The CDR3 loop reads CASSLGSSRQTQYF. DNA of the CDR3: TGCGCCAGCAGCTTGGGGTCTAGCCGACAGACCCAGTACTTC.

This clone was seen only a few times. The genes are TRBV4-1 and TRBJ2-3; D not resolved. Trimming removed 7 bases at V and 0 bases at J, with 14 bases between. The germline V gene has CDR1 MGHRA and CDR2 YSYEKL. CDR3 length: 15 residues. This chain's CDR3 is CASTLTLASTDTQYF. The CDR3 bases are TGCGCCAGCACCCTCACCTTGGCTAGCACAGATACGCAGTATTTT.

In its sample, this clone was seen a few times. The J gene is TRBJ2-5, the V gene TRBV6-1; tentatively, D is TRBD2 (5 bases). The V and J ends lost 7 bases and 1 base respectively, with 10 bases between them. This CDR3 region has 13 residues. Germline CDR1 is MNHNS and CDR2 is SASEGT. The CDR3 DNA follows: TGTGCCAGCATGTGGGAGATCCAAGAGACCCAGTACTTC. It encodes CASMWEIQETQYF.

This clone has just a few counts. This chain joins TRBV11-2 and TRBJ1-4; 8 positions match TRBD1. The CDR3 consists of 16 residues. The V segment lost 6 bases and the J segment 3 bases; nucleotides outside the gene matches: 9. The V gene's germline CDR1 is SGHAT and CDR2 FQNNGV. CDR3 amino acids: CASRRIRGRSNEKLFF. The CDR3 nucleotides are TGTGCCAGCAGACGTATCAGGGGGCGGTCTAATGAAAAACTGTTTTTT.

The chain combines TRBV9 with TRBJ2-3; 7 bases match TRBD2. This CDR3 has 17 amino acids. Germline assignment: CDR1 SGDLS and CDR2 YYNGEE. V lost 3 bases to trimming and J lost 0 bases; unmatched junction nucleotides: 10. CDR3 in amino acids: CASSARGLDASTDTQYF. Written as DNA, the CDR3 is TGTGCCAGCAGCGCTCGTGGACTAGACGCTAGCACAGATACGCAGTATTTT.

This sequence joins TRBV10-3 and TRBJ2-7, with D hard to call. V was cut by 2 bases and J by 4 bases, with 6 bases left in between. This CDR3 has 12 amino acids. The V gene's germline CDR1 is ENHRY and CDR2 SYGVKD. The CDR3 is CAISEVGYEQYF. The CDR3 nucleotides read TGTGCCATCAGTGAGGTCGGGTACGAGCAGTACTTC.

This clone was recorded a few times. The rearrangement links TRBV7-9 to TRBJ2-5; the D gene is possibly TRBD2 (5 bases). Germline V gene sequence: CDR1 SEHNR, CDR2 FQNEAQ (reference sequence). V was trimmed by 1 base and J by 3 bases, leaving 9 bases between them. There are 14 residues in the CDR3. DNA of the CDR3: TGTGCCAGCAGCTTAGGGCTAGCAGAAGAGACCCAGTACTTC. Amino acids: CASSLGLAEETQYF. Together with reference TRBV7-9 and TRBJ2-5, the CDR3 gives the full variable domain: DTGVSQNPRHKITKRGQNVTFRCDPISEHNRLYWYRQTLGQGPEFLTYFQNEAQLEKSRLLSDRFSAERPKGSFSTLEIQRTEQGDSAMYLCASSLGLAEETQYFGPGTRLLVL.

The gene calls are TRBV10-3 and TRBJ1-3; D ambiguous. The CDR3 covers 15 residues. V was pared by 0 bases and J by 0 bases, with 6 bases between. Per the germline V gene, CDR1 is ENHRY and CDR2 is SYGVKD. This CDR3 is CAISESHSSGNTIYF. The CDR3 DNA is TGTGCCATCAGTGAGTCTCATTCCTCTGGAAACACCATATATTTT.

The chain couples TRBV4-3 to TRBJ2-6; TRBD1 might be the D (7 bases). Trimming shortened V by 0 bases and J by 2 bases, and 14 bases separated the two germline ends. This CDR3 comprises 18 residues. The germline V gene has CDR1 LGHNA and CDR2 YSLEER. The DNA of the CDR3 is TGCGCCAGCAGCCAAGAGGTGGGCAGGGGGGCTGGGGCCAACGTCCTGACTTTC. It is translated as CASSQEVGRGAGANVLTF.

The chain employs TRBV28 and TRBJ2-5; D possibly corresponds to TRBD1 (5 bases). From germline, CDR1 is MDHEN and CDR2 SYDVKM. The V and J ends lost 7 bases and 5 bases respectively, with 17 bases between them. The CDR3 has 14 residues. CDR3 loop: CASTLAGKEETQYF. CDR3 in DNA: TGTGCCAGCACCTTAGCAGGGAAGGAGGAGACCCAGTACTTC.

The chain employs TRBV2 and TRBJ2-5; a weak D match, TRBD2 (5 bases). In germline, CDR1 is SNHLY, CDR2 FYNNEI. The CDR3 consists of 14 residues. V dropped 7 bases and J dropped 5 bases, with 17 bases sitting between them. CDR3 coding DNA: TGTGCCAGCACCCCCCGGAGGTGGGTGGAGACCCAGTACTTC. This codes for CASTPRRWVETQYF.

The CDR3 DNA sequence: TGTGCCAGCGTTCTTTCACCCCTCCACTTT. It codes for CASVLSPLHF. V usage is TRBV10-3 and J usage is TRBJ1-6; no clear D. The germline CDR1 and CDR2 sequences are ENHRY and SYGVKD. The CDR3 has 10 amino acids. V dropped 10 bases and J dropped 9 bases, with 7 bases sitting between them.

J is TRBJ1-4 and V is TRBV7-2; D perhaps matches TRBD1 (6 bases). The CDR3 consists of 15 residues. Germline V gives CDR1 SGHTA, CDR2 FQGNSA. The V end lost 3 bases, the J end lost 8 bases, and 16 bases lay between the germline ends. The CDR3 sequence is CASSFMGRGGEKLFF. The CDR3 nucleotides read TGTGCCAGCAGCTTTATGGGCAGGGGAGGAGAAAAACTGTTTTTT.

The rearrangement links TRBV11-2 to TRBJ2-3, with D perhaps TRBD1 (6 bases). There are 16 residues in the CDR3. Germline-derived CDR1 and CDR2 are SGHAT and FQNNGV. Trimming removed 4 bases from V and 7 bases from J, with 21 bases in between. DNA of the CDR3: TGTGCCAGCAGCTCTGCGATCCGGGCACAGGGCTATACGCAGTATTTT. This encodes CASSSAIRAQGYTQYF.

This clone was seen more than once but under ten times. This chain connects TRBV6-6 to TRBJ1-2; no clear D. V was shortened by 4 bases and J by 2 bases, with 11 bases between the two germline ends. The CDR3 sequence is 14 residues long. CDR1 MNHNY and CDR2 SVGAGI come from the germline V gene (reference sequence). The CDR3 here is CASSSRDKNYGYTF. The CDR3 nucleotides are TGTGCCAGCAGTTCCCGTGACAAGAACTATGGCTACACCTTC.

This clone was picked up a small number of times. This sequence joins TRBV15 and TRBJ2-3, with 8 bases aligning to TRBD2. Trimming removed 0 bases from V and 2 bases from J; junction bases left unmatched: 7. The CDR3 sequence is 17 residues long. In germline, CDR1 is LNHNV, CDR2 YYDKDF (reference sequence). CDR3 in DNA: TGTGCCACCAGCAGAGAAACTAGCGGAGGGGCCACAGATACGCAGTATTTT. This gives the protein CATSRETSGGATDTQYF. Full variable domain (rest looked up from reference TRBV15 and TRBJ2-3): DAMVIQNPRYQVTQFGKPVTLSCSQTLNHNVMYWYQQKSSQAPKLLFHYYDKDFNNEADTPDNFQSRRPNTSFCFLDIRSPGLGDTAMYLCATSRETSGGATDTQYFGPGTRLTVL.

The rearrangement links TRBV9 to TRBJ2-3; no clear D. This CDR3 contains 16 residues. Germline CDR1 and CDR2: SGDLS and YYNGEE. Trimming left V 0 bases short and J 1 base short, with 12 bases between. The DNA of the CDR3 is TGTGCCAGCAGCGTAGCCGCTCCACGGGGCACAGATACGCAGTATTTT. It translates to CASSVAAPRGTDTQYF.

This clone was seen more than once but under ten times. V is TRBV11-2 and J is TRBJ2-6; D perhaps matches TRBD1 (6 bases). Germline lookup yields CDR1 SGHAT and CDR2 FQNNGV. The V end lost 3 bases, the J end lost 2 bases, and 8 bases lay between the germline ends. This CDR3 comprises 15 residues. As DNA, the CDR3 is TGTGCCAGCAGCTTCCCAGGGGCTGGGGCCAACGTCCTGACTTTC. Its protein product is CASSFPGAGANVLTF.

There are a few counts of this clone. V is TRBV14 and J is TRBJ2-5, with 9 nucleotides matching TRBD2. The germline V gene encodes CDR1 SGHDN and CDR2 FVKESK. The CDR3 is 14 residues long. Trimming removed 4 bases from V and 5 bases from J; junction bases left unmatched: 5. The CDR3: CASSPGLAAETQYF. The CDR3 region has the DNA TGTGCCAGCAGCCCGGGACTAGCTGCGGAGACCCAGTACTTC.

The sample holds a few counts of this clone. This sequence joins TRBV7-8 and TRBJ2-7; D gene unclear. The CDR3 is 13 residues long. The germline V gene encodes CDR1 SGHVS and CDR2 FQNEAQ. V lost 3 bases and J 3 bases, leaving 9 bases between the germline ends. This CDR3 is CASSLARYYEQYF. The CDR3, as DNA: TGTGCCAGCAGCTTGGCCAGATACTACGAGCAGTACTTC.